The 10 T cell receptor beta chains below were found in one sample sequenced in a study of blood T cell repertoires in COVID-19. Produced via immunoSEQ multiplex PCR; TCRdb's table is partial and in-frame only. The sample contains a few hundred thousand clones, roughly nine tenths of which appear only once. The sequenced material came from peripheral blood. The source is a middle-aged woman who had recovered from COVID-19.

The chain combines TRBV2 with TRBJ1-3; D is perhaps TRBD1 (6 bases). Germline assignment: CDR1 SNHLY and CDR2 FYNNEI. This CDR3 contains 14 residues. V lost 3 bases to trimming and J lost 11 bases, with 17 bases between them. The CDR3, as DNA: TGTGCCAGCAGTGAGACCTCGACAGGCGCCGCCATATATTTT. The encoded protein is CASSETSTGAAIYF.

The genes are TRBV28 and TRBJ1-4, with TRBD1 matching 7 bases. The CDR3 sequence is 13 residues long. Germline CDR1 is MDHEN and CDR2 is SYDVKM. With 6 bases clipped from V and 6 bases from J, the junction kept 4 bases outside the gene matches. CDR3 nucleotide sequence: TGTGCCAGCAGGACAGGGTTCCATGAAAAACTGTTTTTT. Protein product: CASRTGFHEKLFF.

This chain connects TRBV10-3 to TRBJ1-1; tentatively, D is TRBD1 (6 bases). V was cut by 4 bases and J by 4 bases, with 25 bases left in between. Germline V gene data show CDR1 as ENHRY and CDR2 as SYGVKD. The length of the CDR3 is 18 residues. CDR3 DNA: TGTGCCATCAGTGGTATACAGGGAAATGTGGCGTGGGGCACTGAAGCTTTCTTT. Its protein is CAISGIQGNVAWGTEAFF.

This chain connects TRBV6-1 to TRBJ1-4; 9 nucleotides align to TRBD1. This CDR3 region has 17 residues. V gave up 3 bases and J gave up 6 bases; unmatched junction bases: 11. Germline CDR1 is MNHNS and CDR2 is SASEGT. CDR3 protein: CASSDWVGGTGYEKLFF. Written as DNA, the CDR3 is TGTGCCAGCAGTGATTGGGTTGGAGGGACAGGGTATGAAAAACTGTTTTTT.

The V and J genes are TRBV9 and TRBJ2-1; D gene unclear. Germline values: CDR1 SGDLS, CDR2 YYNGEE. Trimming shortened V by 3 bases and J by 4 bases, and 14 bases separated the two germline ends. This CDR3 has 15 residues. This chain's CDR3 is CASSAAVAFYNEQFF. The CDR3, as DNA: TGTGCCAGCAGCGCCGCAGTCGCCTTTTACAATGAGCAGTTCTTC.

The rearrangement uses TRBV5-1 and TRBJ2-1, with D perhaps TRBD2 (5 bases). In germline, CDR1 is SGHRS, CDR2 YFSETQ. V lost 0 bases, J lost 7 bases, and 8 bases lay in between. There are 13 residues in the CDR3. CDR3 coding DNA: TGCGCCAGCAGCTTGGCAGGCGGGAATGAGCAGTTCTTC. Protein sequence: CASSLAGGNEQFF.

This clone was seen once. V gene TRBV12-3 or TRBV12-4 combines with J gene TRBJ1-1; D gene ambiguous. The CDR3 totals 13 residues. V was clipped by 5 bases and J by 3 bases, with 10 bases between them. The CDR3 DNA sequence: TGTGCCAGCAGTCCGTGGGCAGACACTGAAGCTTTCTTT. It is translated as CASSPWADTEAFF.

The chain joins TRBV19 to TRBJ2-1, with a possible D match to TRBD2 (6 bases). This CDR3 spans 14 amino acids. Trimming left V 5 bases short and J 6 bases short, with 14 bases between. Germline values: CDR1 LNHDA, CDR2 SQIVND (reference sequence). The CDR3 DNA follows: TGTGCCAGTAGTTCGGGACTGTTAGGCAATGAGCAGTTCTTC. Protein sequence: CASSSGLLGNEQFF.

This clone was counted once. This chain links TRBV6-1 with TRBJ2-1, with 10 bases that match TRBD2. The CDR3 is 17 residues long. The germline gives CDR1 MNHNS, CDR2 SASEGT. The V and J ends lost 0 bases and 2 bases, in that order; junction bases with no gene match: 4. CDR3 amino acids: CASSEALAGAPYNEQFF. The CDR3 coding sequence is TGTGCCAGCAGTGAAGCGCTAGCGGGAGCCCCCTACAATGAGCAGTTCTTC.

This sequence joins TRBV11-2 and TRBJ2-5; D is ambiguous. The length of the CDR3 is 14 residues. V lost 1 base to trimming and J lost 2 bases, with 8 bases between them. Germline CDR1 reads SGHAT; CDR2 reads FQNNGV. CDR3 coding DNA: TGTGCCAGCAGCTTAGGGCTTGTACAAGAGACCCAGTACTTC. Translated, it gives CASSLGLVQETQYF.